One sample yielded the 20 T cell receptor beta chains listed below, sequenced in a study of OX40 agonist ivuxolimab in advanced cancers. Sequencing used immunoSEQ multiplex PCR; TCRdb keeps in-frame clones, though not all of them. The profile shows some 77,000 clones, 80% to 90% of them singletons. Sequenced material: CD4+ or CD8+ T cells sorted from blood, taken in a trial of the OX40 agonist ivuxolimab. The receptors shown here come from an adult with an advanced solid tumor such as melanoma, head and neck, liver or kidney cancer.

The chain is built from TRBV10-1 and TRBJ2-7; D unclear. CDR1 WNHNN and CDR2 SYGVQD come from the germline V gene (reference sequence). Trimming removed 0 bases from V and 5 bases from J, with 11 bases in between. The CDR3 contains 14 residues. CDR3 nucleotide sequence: TGCGCCAGCAGTGAGTCTTCGGGCTTCGACGAGCAGTACTTC. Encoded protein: CASSESSGFDEQYF.

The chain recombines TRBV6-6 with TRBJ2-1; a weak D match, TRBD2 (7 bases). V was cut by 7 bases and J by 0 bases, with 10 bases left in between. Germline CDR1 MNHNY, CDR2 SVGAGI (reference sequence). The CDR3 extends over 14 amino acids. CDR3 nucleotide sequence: TGTGCCAGCACCGGGGGGCCCTCCTACAATGAGCAGTTCTTC. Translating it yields CASTGGPSYNEQFF.

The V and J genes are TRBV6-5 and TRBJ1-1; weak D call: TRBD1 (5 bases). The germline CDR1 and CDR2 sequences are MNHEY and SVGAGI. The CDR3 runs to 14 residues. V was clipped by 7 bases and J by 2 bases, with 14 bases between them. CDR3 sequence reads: CASTRNQGNTEAFF. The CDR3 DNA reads TGTGCCAGCACCCGAAATCAGGGCAACACTGAAGCTTTCTTT.

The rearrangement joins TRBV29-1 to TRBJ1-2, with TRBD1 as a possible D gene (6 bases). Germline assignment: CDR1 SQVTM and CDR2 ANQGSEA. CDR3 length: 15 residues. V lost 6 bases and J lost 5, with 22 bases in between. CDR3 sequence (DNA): TGCAGCGTATCATCTAGGGACACGGTAGGGTATGGCTACACCTTC. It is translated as CSVSSRDTVGYGYTF.

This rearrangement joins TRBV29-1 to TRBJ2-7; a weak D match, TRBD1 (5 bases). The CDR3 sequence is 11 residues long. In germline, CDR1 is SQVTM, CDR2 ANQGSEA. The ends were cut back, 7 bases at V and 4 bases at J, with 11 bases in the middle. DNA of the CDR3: TGCAGCGGGAAAACAGGTTACGAGCAGTACTTC. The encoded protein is CSGKTGYEQYF.

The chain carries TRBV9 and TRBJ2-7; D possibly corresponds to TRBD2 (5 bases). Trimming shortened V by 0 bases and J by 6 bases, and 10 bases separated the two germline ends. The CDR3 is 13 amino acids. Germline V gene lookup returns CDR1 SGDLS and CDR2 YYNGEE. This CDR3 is CASSVGLAPEQYF. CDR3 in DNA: TGTGCCAGCAGCGTAGGTCTAGCTCCCGAGCAGTACTTC.

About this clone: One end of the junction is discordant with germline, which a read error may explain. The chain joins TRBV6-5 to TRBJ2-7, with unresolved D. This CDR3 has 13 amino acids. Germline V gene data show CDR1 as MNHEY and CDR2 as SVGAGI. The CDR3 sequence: CASSHSFVSEQYF. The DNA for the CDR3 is TGTGCCAGCAGTCACTCTTTTGTGAGCGAGCAGTACTTC.

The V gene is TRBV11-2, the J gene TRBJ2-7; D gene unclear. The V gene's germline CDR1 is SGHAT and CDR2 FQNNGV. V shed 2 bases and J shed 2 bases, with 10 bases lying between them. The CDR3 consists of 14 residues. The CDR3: CASSLRANPYEQYF. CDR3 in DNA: TGTGCCAGCAGCTTACGTGCGAACCCCTACGAGCAGTACTTC.

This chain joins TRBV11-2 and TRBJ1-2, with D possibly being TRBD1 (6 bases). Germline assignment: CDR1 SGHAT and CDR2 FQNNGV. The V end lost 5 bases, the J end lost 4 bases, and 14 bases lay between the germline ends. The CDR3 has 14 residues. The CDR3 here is CASSPTLGGYGYTF. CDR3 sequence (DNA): TGTGCCAGCAGCCCGACCCTAGGGGGCTATGGCTACACCTTC. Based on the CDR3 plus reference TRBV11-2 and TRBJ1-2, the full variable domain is EAGVAQSPRYKIIEKRQSVAFWCNPISGHATLYWYQQILGQGPKLLIQFQNNGVVDDSQLPKDRFSAERLKGVDSTLKIQPAKLEDSAVYLCASSPTLGGYGYTFGSGTRLTVV.

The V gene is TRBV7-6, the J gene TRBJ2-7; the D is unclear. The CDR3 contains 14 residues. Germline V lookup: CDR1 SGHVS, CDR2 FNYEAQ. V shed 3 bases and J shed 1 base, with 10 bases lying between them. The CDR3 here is CASSLVALSYEQYF. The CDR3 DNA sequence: TGTGCCAGCAGCTTGGTCGCCCTATCCTACGAGCAGTACTTC.

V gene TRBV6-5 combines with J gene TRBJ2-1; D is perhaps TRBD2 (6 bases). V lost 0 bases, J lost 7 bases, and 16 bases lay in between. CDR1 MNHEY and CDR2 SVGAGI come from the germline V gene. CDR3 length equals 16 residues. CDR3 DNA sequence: TGTGCCAGCAGTTACTCGGGTGACCTTGCGGGGAATGAGCAGTTCTTC. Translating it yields CASSYSGDLAGNEQFF.

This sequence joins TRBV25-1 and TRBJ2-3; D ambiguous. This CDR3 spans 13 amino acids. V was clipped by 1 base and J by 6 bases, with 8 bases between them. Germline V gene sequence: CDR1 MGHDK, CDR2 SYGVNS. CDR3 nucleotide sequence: TGTGCCAGCAGTGAATTAGGAAAGGATACGCAGTATTTT. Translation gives CASSELGKDTQYF. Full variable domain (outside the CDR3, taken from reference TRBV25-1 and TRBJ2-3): EADIYQTPRYLVIGTGKKITLECSQTMGHDKMYWYQQDPGMELHLIHYSYGVNSTEKGDLSSESTVSRIRTEHFPLTLESARPSHTSQYLCASSELGKDTQYFGPGTRLTVL.

CDR3 sequence: CASSEQGYNEQFF. Written as DNA, the CDR3 is TGTGCCAGCAGCGAACAGGGCTACAATGAGCAGTTCTTC. The chain couples TRBV7-2 to TRBJ2-1, with a tentative D call TRBD1 (6 bases). CDR3 length: 13 amino acids. Germline V gene sequence: CDR1 SGHTA, CDR2 FQGNSA. Trimming stripped 5 bases from V and 3 bases from J, with 8 bases between.

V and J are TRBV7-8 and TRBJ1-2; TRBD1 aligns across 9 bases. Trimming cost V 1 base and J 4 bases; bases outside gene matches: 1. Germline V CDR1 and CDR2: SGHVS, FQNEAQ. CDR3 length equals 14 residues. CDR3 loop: CASSLVDRGYGYTF. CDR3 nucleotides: TGTGCCAGCAGCTTAGTGGACAGGGGCTATGGCTACACCTTC. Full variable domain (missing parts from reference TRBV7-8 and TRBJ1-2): GAGVSQSPRYKVAKRGQDVALRCDPISGHVSLFWYQQALGQGPEFLTYFQNEAQLDKSGLPSDRFFAERPEGSVSTLKIQRTQQEDSAVYLCASSLVDRGYGYTFGSGTRLTVV.

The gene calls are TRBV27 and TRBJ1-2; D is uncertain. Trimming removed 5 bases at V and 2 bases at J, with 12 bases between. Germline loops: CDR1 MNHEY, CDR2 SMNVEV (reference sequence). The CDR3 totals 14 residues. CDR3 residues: CASSTFPDNYGYTF. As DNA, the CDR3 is TGTGCCAGCAGTACATTCCCCGACAACTATGGCTACACCTTC.

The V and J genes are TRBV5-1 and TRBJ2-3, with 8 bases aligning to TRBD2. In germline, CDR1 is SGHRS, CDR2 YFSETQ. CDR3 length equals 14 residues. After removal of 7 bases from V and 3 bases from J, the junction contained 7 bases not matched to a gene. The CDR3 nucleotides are TGCGCCAGCGGCAGCGGGAGTTCAACAGATACGCAGTATTTT. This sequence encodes CASGSGSSTDTQYF.

The CDR3 sequence is CASSFGAGNSAFF. The CDR3, as DNA: TGTGCCAGCAGCTTCGGGGCAGGGAATAGTGCTTTCTTT. The chain links TRBV11-2 to TRBJ1-1; possible D gene TRBD1, 5 bases. Germline CDR1 and CDR2: SGHAT and FQNNGV. The length of the CDR3 is 13 residues. The V end lost 3 bases, the J end lost 11 bases, and 16 bases lay between the germline ends.

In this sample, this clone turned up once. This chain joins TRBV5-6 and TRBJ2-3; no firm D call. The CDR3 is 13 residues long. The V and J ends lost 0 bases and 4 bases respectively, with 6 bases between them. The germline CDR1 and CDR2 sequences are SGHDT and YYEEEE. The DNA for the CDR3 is TGTGCCAGCAGCTTGGACAGTTCAGATACGCAGTATTTT. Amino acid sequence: CASSLDSSDTQYF. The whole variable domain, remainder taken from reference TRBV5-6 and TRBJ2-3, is DAGVTQSPTHLIKTRGQQVTLRCSPKSGHDTVSWYQQALGQGPQFIFQYYEEEERQRGNFPDRFSGHQFPNYSSELNVNALLLGDSALYLCASSLDSSDTQYFGPGTRLTVL.

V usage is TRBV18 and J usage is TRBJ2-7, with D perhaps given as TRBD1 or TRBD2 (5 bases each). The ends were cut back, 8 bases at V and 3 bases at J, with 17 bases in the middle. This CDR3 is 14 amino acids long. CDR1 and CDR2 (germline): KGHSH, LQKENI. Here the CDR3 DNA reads TGTGCCAGCGCGAGGGACGCTTCGGGCTACGAGCAGTACTTC. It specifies CASARDASGYEQYF.

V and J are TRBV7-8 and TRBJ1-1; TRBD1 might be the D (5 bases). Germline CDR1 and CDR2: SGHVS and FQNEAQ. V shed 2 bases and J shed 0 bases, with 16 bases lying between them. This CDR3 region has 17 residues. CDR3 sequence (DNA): TGTGCCAGCAGCTTATGGCGGACACCGAAAATGAACACTGAAGCTTTCTTT. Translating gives CASSLWRTPKMNTEAFF.